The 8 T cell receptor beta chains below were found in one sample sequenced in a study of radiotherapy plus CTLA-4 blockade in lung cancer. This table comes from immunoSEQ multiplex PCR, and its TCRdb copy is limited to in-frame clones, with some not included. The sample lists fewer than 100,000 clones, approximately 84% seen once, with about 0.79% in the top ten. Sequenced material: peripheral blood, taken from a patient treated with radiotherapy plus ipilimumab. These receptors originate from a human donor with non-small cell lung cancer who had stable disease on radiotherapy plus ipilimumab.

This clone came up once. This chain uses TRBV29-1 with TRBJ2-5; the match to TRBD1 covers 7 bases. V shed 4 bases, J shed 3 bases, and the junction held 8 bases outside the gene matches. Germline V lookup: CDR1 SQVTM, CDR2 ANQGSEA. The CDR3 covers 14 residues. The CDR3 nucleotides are TGCAGCGTTGTAAGGAGAGGGACAGAAGAGACCCAGTACTTC. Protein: CSVVRRGTEETQYF.

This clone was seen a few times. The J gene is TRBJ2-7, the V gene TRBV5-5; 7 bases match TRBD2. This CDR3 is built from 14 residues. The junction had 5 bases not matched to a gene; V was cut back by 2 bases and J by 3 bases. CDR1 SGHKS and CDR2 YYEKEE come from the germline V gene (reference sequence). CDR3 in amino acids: CASSLYSGNYEQYF. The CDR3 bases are TGTGCCAGCAGCTTATACAGCGGGAACTACGAGCAGTACTTC. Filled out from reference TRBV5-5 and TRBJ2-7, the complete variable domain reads DAGVTQSPTHLIKTRGQQVTLRCSPISGHKSVSWYQQVLGQGPQFIFQYYEKEERGRGNFPDRFSARQFPNYSSELNVNALLLGDSALYLCASSLYSGNYEQYFGPGTRLTVT.

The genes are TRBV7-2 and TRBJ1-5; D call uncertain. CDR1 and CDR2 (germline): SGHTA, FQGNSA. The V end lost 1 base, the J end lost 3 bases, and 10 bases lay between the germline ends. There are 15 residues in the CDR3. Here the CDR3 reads CASSLGSSFNQPQHF. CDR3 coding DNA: TGTGCCAGCAGCTTAGGCTCGAGTTTCAATCAGCCCCAGCATTTT.

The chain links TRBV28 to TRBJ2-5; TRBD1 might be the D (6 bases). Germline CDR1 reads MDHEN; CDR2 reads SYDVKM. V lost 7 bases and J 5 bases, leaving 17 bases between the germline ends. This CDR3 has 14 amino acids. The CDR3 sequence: CASNSFTGWETQYF. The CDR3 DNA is TGTGCCAGCAACAGTTTCACAGGGTGGGAGACCCAGTACTTC.

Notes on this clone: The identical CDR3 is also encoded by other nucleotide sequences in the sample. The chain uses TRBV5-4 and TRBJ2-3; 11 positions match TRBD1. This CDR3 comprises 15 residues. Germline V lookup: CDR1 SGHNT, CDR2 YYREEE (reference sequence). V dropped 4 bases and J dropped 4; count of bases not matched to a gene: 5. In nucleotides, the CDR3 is TGTGCCAGCAGCGCCGGGACAGGGGGGCCAGATACGCAGTATTTT. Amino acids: CASSAGTGGPDTQYF.

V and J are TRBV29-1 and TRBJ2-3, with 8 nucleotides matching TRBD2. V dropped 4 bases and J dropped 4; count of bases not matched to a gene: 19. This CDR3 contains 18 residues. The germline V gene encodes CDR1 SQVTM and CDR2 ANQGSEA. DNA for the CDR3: TGCAGCGTTGTAAACTCAGGAGCGGGGGCCAGGTTGGCAGATACGCAGTATTTT. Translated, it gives CSVVNSGAGARLADTQYF.

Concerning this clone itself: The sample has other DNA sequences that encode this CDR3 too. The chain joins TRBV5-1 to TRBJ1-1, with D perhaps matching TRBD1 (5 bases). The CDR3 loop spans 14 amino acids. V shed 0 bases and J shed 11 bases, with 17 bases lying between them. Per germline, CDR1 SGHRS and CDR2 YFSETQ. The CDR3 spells CASSLVGRGEEAFF. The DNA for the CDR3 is TGCGCCAGCAGCTTGGTGGGTCGGGGCGAGGAGGCTTTCTTT.

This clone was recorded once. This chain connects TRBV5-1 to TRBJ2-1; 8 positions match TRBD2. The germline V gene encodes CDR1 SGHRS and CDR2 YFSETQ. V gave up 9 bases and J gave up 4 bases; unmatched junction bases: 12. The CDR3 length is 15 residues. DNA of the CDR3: TGCGCCACCTCTCCGGGGGGGGCCCTTTACAATGAGCAGTTCTTC. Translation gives CATSPGGALYNEQFF. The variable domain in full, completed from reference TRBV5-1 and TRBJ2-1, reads KAGVTQTPRYLIKTRGQQVTLSCSPISGHRSVSWYQQTPGQGLQFLFEYFSETQRNKGNFPGRFSGRQFSNSRSEMNVSTLELGDSALYLCATSPGGALYNEQFFGPGTRLTVL.